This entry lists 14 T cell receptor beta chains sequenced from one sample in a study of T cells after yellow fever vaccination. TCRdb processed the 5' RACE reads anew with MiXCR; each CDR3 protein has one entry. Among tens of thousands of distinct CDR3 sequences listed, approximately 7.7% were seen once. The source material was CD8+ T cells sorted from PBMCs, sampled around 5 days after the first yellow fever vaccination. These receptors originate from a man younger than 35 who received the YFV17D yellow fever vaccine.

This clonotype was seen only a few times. Here the CDR3 DNA reads TGCGCCAGCAGTGAGTTCTCAGCCTATAATTCACCCCTCCACTTT. The encoded protein is CASSEFSAYNSPLHF. The rearrangement links TRBV10-2 to TRBJ1-6; unclear D gene. The CDR3 is 15 residues long. Germline V gene sequence: CDR1 WSHSY, CDR2 SAAADI. V lost 1 base, J lost 2 bases, and 6 bases lay in between.

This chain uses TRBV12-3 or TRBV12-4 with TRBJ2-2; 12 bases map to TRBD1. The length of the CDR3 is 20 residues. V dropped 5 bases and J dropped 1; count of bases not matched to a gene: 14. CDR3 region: CASSIPPGQGAYRNTGELFF. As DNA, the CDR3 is TGTGCCAGCAGTATCCCTCCGGGACAGGGGGCCTACCGGAACACCGGGGAGCTGTTTTTT.

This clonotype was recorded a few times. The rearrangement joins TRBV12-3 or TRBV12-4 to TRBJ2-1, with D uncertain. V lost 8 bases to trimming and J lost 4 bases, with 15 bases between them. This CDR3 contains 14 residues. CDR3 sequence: CASLPGPLYNEQFF. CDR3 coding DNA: TGTGCCAGCCTACCGGGCCCCCTTTACAATGAGCAGTTCTTC.

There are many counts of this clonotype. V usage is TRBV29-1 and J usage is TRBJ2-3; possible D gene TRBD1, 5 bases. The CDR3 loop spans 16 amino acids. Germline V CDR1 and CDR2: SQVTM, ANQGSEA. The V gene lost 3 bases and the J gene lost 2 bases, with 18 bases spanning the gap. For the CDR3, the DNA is TGCAGCGTTGATGGTATTGGTCGACAGAACACAGATACGCAGTATTTT. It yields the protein CSVDGIGRQNTDTQYF.

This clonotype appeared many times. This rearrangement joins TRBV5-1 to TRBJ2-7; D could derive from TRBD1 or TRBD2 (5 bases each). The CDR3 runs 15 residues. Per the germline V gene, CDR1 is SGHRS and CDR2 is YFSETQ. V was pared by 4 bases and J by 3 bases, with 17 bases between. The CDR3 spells CASSLLSGPVYEQYF. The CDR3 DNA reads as TGCGCCAGCAGCCTGCTATCGGGACCGGTCTACGAGCAGTACTTC.

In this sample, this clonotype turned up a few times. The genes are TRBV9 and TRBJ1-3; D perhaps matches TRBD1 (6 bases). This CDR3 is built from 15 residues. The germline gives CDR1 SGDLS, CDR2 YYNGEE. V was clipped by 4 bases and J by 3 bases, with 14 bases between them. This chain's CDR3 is CASSFAGVGGNTIYF. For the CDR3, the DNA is TGTGCCAGCAGCTTCGCAGGGGTCGGTGGAAACACCATATATTTT.

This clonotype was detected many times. CDR3 DNA: TGTGCCAGCAGTTACTCTACAGGGAGCGGCATTCAGTACTTC. It is translated as CASSYSTGSGIQYF. The chain is built from TRBV6-2 or TRBV6-3 and TRBJ2-4; TRBD1 is a possible D gene (6 bases). The CDR3 totals 14 residues. CDR1 MNHEY and CDR2 SVGEGT come from the germline V gene. Trimming took off 0 bases at V and 9 bases at J, with 12 bases between the two ends.

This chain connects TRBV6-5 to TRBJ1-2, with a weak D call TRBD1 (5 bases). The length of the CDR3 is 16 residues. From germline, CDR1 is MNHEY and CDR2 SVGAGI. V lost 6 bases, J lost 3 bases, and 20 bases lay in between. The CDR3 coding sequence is TGTGCCAGCAGACGAACCTGGGACGGCTCTGACTATGGCTACACCTTC. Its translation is CASRRTWDGSDYGYTF.

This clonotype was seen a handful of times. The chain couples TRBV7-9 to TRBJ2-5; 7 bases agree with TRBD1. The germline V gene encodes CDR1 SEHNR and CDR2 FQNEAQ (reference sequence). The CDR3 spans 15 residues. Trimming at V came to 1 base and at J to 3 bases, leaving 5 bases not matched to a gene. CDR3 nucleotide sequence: TGTGCCAGCAGCTTAGGGGGTCAGGGGGAAGAGACCCAGTACTTC. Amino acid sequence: CASSLGGQGEETQYF.

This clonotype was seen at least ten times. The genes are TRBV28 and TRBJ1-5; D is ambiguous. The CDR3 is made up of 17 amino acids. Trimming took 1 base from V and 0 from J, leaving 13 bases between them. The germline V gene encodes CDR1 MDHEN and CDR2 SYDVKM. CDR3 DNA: TGTGCCAGCAGTTTATTCGGCCAGGACCTTAGCAATCAGCCCCAGCATTTT. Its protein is CASSLFGQDLSNQPQHF. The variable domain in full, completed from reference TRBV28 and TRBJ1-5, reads DVKVTQSSRYLVKRTGEKVFLECVQDMDHENMFWYRQDPGLGLRLIYFSYDVKMKEKGDIPEGYSVSREKKERFSLILESASTNQTSMYLCASSLFGQDLSNQPQHFGDGTRLSIL.

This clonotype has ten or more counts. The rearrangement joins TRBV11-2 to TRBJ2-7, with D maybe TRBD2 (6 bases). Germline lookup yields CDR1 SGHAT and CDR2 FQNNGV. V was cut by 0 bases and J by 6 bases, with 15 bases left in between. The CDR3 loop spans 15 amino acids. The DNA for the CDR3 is TGTGCCAGCAGCTTAGAGGGACTCCCCTGCCGCGAGCAGTACGTC. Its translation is CASSLEGLPCREQYV.

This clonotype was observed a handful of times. The CDR3 DNA reads as TGTGCCACCAGCAGACCCGGCAGGGTTCCCTACGAGCAGTACTTC. Translation gives CATSRPGRVPYEQYF. The chain carries TRBV15 and TRBJ2-7; weak D call: TRBD1 (5 bases). Germline V gene sequence: CDR1 LNHNV, CDR2 YYDKDF (reference sequence). The V end was cut by 2 bases, the J end by 2 bases, with 13 bases between. The CDR3 runs to 15 residues.

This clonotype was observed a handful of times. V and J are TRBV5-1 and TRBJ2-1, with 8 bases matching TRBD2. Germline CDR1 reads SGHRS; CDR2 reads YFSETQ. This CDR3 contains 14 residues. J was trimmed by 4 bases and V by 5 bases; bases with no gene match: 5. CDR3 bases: TGCGCCAGCAGTGGTCGGGGGGGTTACAATGAGCAGTTCTTC. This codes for CASSGRGGYNEQFF.

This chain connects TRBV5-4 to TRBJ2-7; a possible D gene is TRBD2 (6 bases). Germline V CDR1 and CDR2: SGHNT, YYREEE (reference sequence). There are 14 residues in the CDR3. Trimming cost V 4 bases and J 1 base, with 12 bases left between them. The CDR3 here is CASSRTGTSYEQYF. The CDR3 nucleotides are TGTGCCAGCAGCAGAACCGGGACTTCCTACGAGCAGTACTTC. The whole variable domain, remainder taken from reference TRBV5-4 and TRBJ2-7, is ETGVTQSPTHLIKTRGQQVTLRCSSQSGHNTVSWYQQALGQGPQFIFQYYREEENGRGNFPPRFSGLQFPNYSSELNVNALELDDSALYLCASSRTGTSYEQYFGPGTRLTVT.